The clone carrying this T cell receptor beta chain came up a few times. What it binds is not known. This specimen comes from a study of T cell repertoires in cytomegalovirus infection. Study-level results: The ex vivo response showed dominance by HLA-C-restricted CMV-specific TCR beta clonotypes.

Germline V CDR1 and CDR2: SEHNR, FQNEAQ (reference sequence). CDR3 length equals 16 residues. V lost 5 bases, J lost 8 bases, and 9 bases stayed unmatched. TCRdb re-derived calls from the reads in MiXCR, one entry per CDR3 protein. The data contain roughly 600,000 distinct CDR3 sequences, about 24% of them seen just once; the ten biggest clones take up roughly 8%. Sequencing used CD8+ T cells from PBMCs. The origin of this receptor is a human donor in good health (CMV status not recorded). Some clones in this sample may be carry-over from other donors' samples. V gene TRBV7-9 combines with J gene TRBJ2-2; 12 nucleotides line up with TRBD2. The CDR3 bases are TGTGCCAGCAGCCACCTTCGGACTAGCGGGGCAGGGGAGCTGTTTTTT. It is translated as CASSHLRTSGAGELFF.